This T cell receptor beta chain was recovered during a study of cytomegalovirus exposure and HLA in healthy donors (dated by TCRdb to 2017 to 2019). For the wider study: An earlier analysis of some 620 of the donors reported 276 Gb of sequence data and 100 million to 120 million unique TCR beta sequences obtained from 180 million or so T cells. Approximately 330 gigabases of sequencing data and 70 million to 100 million unique TCR sequences made up an early release that covered several hundred HLA-typed donors. Of the approximately 400 genotyped donors, over 80% were placed in the genetic ancestry cluster associated with self-reported Caucasian donors. The study was designed to test whether signatures of past pathogen exposure could be identified by cataloging public T cell receptors. The study profiled the T cell repertoires of under 850 subjects by immunosequencing and related them to cytomegalovirus serostatus. Along with the roughly 670-subject first cohort, a separate validation cohort of over a hundred different subjects was used. To predict cytomegalovirus infection status, the study brought together high-throughput TCR immunosequencing, statistical association of individual TCRs with disease status, and machine learning. A later analysis re-analyzed previously published TCR beta repertoires from 666 donors and added high-resolution HLA genotyping to study TCR occurrence patterns. Rather than drawing on any new phenotypic data, the later analysis identified candidate immune exposures from TCR beta sequences and the way those sequences occurred across donors. An earlier analysis of several hundred of the donors used high-throughput TCR beta sequencing to judge whether each TCR beta V gene segment behaved as functional or pseudogenic. Alongside the repertoire data, information on donor age, sex, ethnicity and CMV serostatus was compiled. Genome-wide SNP genotypes for about three fifths of the roughly 700 donors were used in a later genetic analysis, which treated that subset as a discovery cohort. All discovery cohort repertoires had been generated on a single sequencing platform. Both class I and class II loci were covered by HLA typing, at four-digit resolution. Typing coverage varied by locus: roughly 629-640 donors for A, B, C, DRB1 and DQB1; more than 500 for DQA1; about 600 for DPA1; more than 450 for DPB1. About five DR-DQ haplotypes were handled as single units for association and clustering because linkage in the cohort was strong. Across 398 genotyped donors of the cohort, an average of roughly 250,000 unique TCR beta nucleotide sequences per donor were sequenced, and about a sixth of those sequences were non-productive. On the study overall, not on this receptor specifically: Compared with the 666-donor mean, donors in an Asian-associated ancestry cluster had fewer N-insertions in productive TCRs, according to a later genetic analysis. Assigning TCR associations to individual alleles was difficult when HLA alleles, especially DR and DQ, strongly co-occurred. In vitro tests confirmed that three of the cytomegalovirus-associated TCR beta chains recognize cytomegalovirus antigens. Specific HLA alleles were associated with some 15,000 TCR beta sequences at a false discovery rate of 0.05 in a later analysis. The study listed 164 TCR beta chains as associated with cytomegalovirus. Broadly in line with IMGT annotations, most TCR beta V segments showed up in productive rearrangements about 87% or about 30% of the time in an earlier analysis of about 500 of the donors. Presence/absence analyses assumed roughly uniform sequencing depth across donors, an assumption that may not hold. This cohort had only TCR beta chains sequenced, and the lack of alpha or paired-chain data limited which features could be detected. Because HLA typing was unavailable for some donors at each locus, only the typed subset was used in association tests. Most CMV-associated TCR beta chains appeared to be HLA-restricted in a later analysis, and the HLA associations seemed to be driven largely by CMV exposure. The classifier was reported to diagnose cytomegalovirus status with high specificity and sensitivity in both the original and validation cohorts. While some public TCRs were present in many individuals, most TCR sequences turned up only very rarely across donors. Linkage disequilibrium might explain the correlated functional status among segregating V segments, but an unknown experimental factor could not be ruled out. In a later analysis, several top co-occurrence clusters were reported to appear linked to parvovirus B19, influenza, CMV and Epstein-Barr virus. CMV serostatus was the only immune exposure information available for the cohort. A further reported finding was that TCR beta sequences accurately predicted the HLA-A and HLA-B alleles for most subjects in the first cohort. Compared with equally common non-associated chains, HLA-associated TCR beta chains in a later analysis were more clonally expanded and had lower generation probabilities. In a later analysis, TCR association rates were found to vary across HLA loci, with the most associated TCRs seen for DRB1 alleles and the fewest for HLA-C alleles. A later genetic analysis associated a missense DCLRE1C variant with V-gene and J-gene trimming of TCR beta chains, and an independent cohort replicated the association. Because the 87-base-pair reads could not distinguish some IMGT-functional V segments, including TRBV6-2 and TRBV6-3, those segments were excluded. The earlier analysis of some 540 of the donors excluded some 16 rarely observed V segments, including chromosome 9 orphons, because counts were too low. It was suggested by the authors that the approach could potentially be generalized to other disease states and immunological phenotypes. A cluster of highly shared sequence variants was judged likely to be a technical artifact of the sequencing pipeline.

Concerning this clone: The antigen it binds to is not known. The record has no base qualities; no much larger clone is one base away.

Here V drops 5 bases and J drops 6 bases, and the junction holds 18 bases not matched to any gene. The cysteine opens and the phenylalanine closes a CDR3 of 18 amino acids. Of the read, only the CDR3 DNA is kept; its 54 bases are in frame from base 1. As encoded in the germline V gene, CDR1 is ENHRY while CDR2 is SYGVKD. Receptor libraries were prepared by the immunoSEQ multiplex PCR assay. For the multiplex PCR, a mixture combining 60 forward primers for TCR Vbeta segments and 13 reverse primers for TCR Jbeta segments was used. Amplification of the CDR3 region of rearranged TCR beta genes was performed with a multiplex PCR assay on genomic DNA. On the Illumina HiSeq System, the amplified TCR beta libraries were sequenced as 87-base-pair reads. The paper's processing steps were these. A later analysis tallied around 87 million unique TCR beta chains across the 666 repertoires, and some 12 million of those chains were shared by two or more donors. A nearest-neighbor algorithm error-corrected the raw reads and collapsed the reads into unique sequences, merging closely related sequences to remove PCR and sequencing errors. Alignment of CDR3 sequences to IMGT reference sequences was used to assign V, D and J gene segments. Each retained sequence needed at least a six-nucleotide match to both a V gene segment and a J gene segment. A rearrangement was called productive if the CDR3 had no stop codons and remained in frame with V and J, and every other rearrangement was called non-productive. CDR3 was defined according to IMGT convention as the region running from the second conserved V-encoded cysteine to the conserved J-encoded phenylalanine. In an earlier analysis of some 550 of the donors, sequences lacking an unambiguous match to a single V gene segment were excluded. In an earlier analysis of a few hundred of the donors, V segments were called functional above 56.7% productive rearrangements and were called segregating when the between-donor standard deviation exceeded 5%. A statistical classification framework was built to diagnose cytomegalovirus status from the catalog of TCR beta chain sequences. In a later analysis, V and J genes were assigned by comparing TCR nucleotide sequences against IMGT/GENE-DB human TR gene sequences. A later analysis assigned CDR3 sequences and most-parsimonious VDJ recombination scenarios with the TCRdist pipeline. In a later analysis, each TCR beta chain was defined by its CDR3 amino acid sequence together with its V-gene family, and reads lacking a unique V-gene family were excluded. To address suspected cross-contamination and a sequencing artifact, a later analysis removed several hundred highly shared, low-generation-probability nucleotide sequences. In a later analysis, a clonal expansion index was calculated for each public chain from normalized within-repertoire ranks of inferred template counts. In a later analysis, generation probabilities were computed using a VDJ recombination model fitted to out-of-frame rearrangements, and the results were checked against IGoR. In a later analysis, hypergeometric tests were used to score TCR-TCR, TCR-HLA and TCR-CMV co-occurrence, with a repertoire-size bias correction applied to TCR pairs. False discovery rates were estimated in a later analysis by permuting HLA or CMV assignments 20 times. A later analysis grouped co-occurring TCRs with DBSCAN, adding TCRdist sequence similarity when clustering within HLA-allele-positive subsets. Repertoires with fewer than 30,000 or more than 120,000 public chains, plus five repertoires with anomalous nucleotide sharing, were excluded from co-occurrence clustering. The source is immuneACCESS, and TCRdb retained only in-frame sequences with V and J called. Part of the clones is not carried over; for the studies checked, unresolved V genes explain less than half of this, and the remainder is unexplained. That table furnishes V, J and clone size, whereas the DNA furnished D and trimming. Recorded for this sample are 250,000 or so clones; 92% of them occurred a single time. The leading ten clones occupy around 1.7% of the sample.

The cohort comprised hundreds of healthy bone marrow donors. At the time of sampling, every cohort member was nominally healthy, though immune exposures that went unrecorded were likely present. The donor was CMV seronegative and was included in the group of 352 seronegative cohort members. A peripheral blood sample was provided by each donor, and peripheral blood mononuclear cells were used for TCR beta sequencing. The Qiagen DNeasy Blood Extraction Kit was used to extract genomic DNA from the blood cell samples. This TCR derives from a girl aged 2 to 10 in good health and CMV-seronegative. Recombination linked TRBV10-3 to TRBJ2-1; TRBD2 aligns with 8 central bases. The sequencing input was PBMCs. The CDR3 corresponds to CAISSTTQGFSGGNEQFF. The nucleotide sequence reads as follows: TGTGCCATCAGTTCGACGACGCAGGGGTTCAGCGGGGGCAATGAGCAGTTCTTC.